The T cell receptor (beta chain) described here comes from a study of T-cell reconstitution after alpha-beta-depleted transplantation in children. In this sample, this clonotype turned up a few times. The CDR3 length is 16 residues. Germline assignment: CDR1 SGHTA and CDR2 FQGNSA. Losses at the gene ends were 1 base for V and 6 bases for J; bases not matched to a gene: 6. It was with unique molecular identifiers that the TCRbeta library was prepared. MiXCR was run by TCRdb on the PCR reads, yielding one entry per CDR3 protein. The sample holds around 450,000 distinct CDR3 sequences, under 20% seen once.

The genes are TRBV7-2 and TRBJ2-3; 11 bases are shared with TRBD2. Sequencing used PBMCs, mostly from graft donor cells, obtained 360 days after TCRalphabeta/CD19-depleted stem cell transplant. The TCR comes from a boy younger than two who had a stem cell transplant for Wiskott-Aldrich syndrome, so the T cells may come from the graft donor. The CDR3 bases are TGTGCCAGCAGCTTAGTGGAACTAGCGGGAGTTGATACGCAGTATTTT. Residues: CASSLVELAGVDTQYF.